The rows below give T cell receptor beta chains drawn from one sample of a study of identifying expanded T cells in peripheral blood. Method: immunoSEQ multiplex PCR; TCRdb's copy keeps in-frame clones and lacks some. The table has 55,000 to 80,000 clones, roughly four fifths seen once. Sequencing input: blood. The receptors come from a person aged 18 to 70 in good health. CDR3s include the opening cysteine and the closing phenylalanine or tryptophan. The order of the fields is clone size, D gene, V gene, J gene, CDR3 length, CDR3 protein, CDR3 DNA. The D gene is left open where the match is weak. Not all rows give a size; the values are once, few, many and, for expanded clones, a class.

clone size: NA
D gene: NA
V gene: TRBV7-3
J gene: TRBJ2-1
CDR3 length: 16
CDR3 protein: CASSPSVASSYNEQFF
CDR3 DNA: TGTGCCAGCAGCCCTTCCGTGGCCAGCTCCTACAATGAGCAGTTCTTC

clone size: NA
D gene: TRBD1
V gene: TRBV2
J gene: TRBJ1-2
CDR3 length: 13
CDR3 protein: CASSLTGVYGYTF
CDR3 DNA: TGTGCCAGCAGCCTGACAGGGGTCTATGGCTACACCTTC

clone size: NA
D gene: TRBD2
V gene: TRBV5-1
J gene: TRBJ2-3
CDR3 length: 16
CDR3 protein: CASSATGTSVFNTQYF
CDR3 DNA: TGCGCCAGCAGCGCGACCGGGACTAGCGTTTTTAATACGCAGTATTTT

clone size: NA
D gene: NA
V gene: TRBV20-1
J gene: TRBJ1-1
CDR3 length: 11
CDR3 protein: CSANRLGEAFF
CDR3 DNA: TGCAGTGCTAATCGGCTTGGGGAAGCTTTCTTT

clone size: few
D gene: NA
V gene: TRBV6-4
J gene: TRBJ2-6
CDR3 length: 15
CDR3 protein: CASSDSHSGANVLTF
CDR3 DNA: TGTGCCAGCAGTGACTCGCACTCTGGGGCCAACGTCCTGACTTTC

clone size: NA
D gene: TRBD1
V gene: TRBV19
J gene: TRBJ1-1
CDR3 length: 14
CDR3 protein: CASHRQGAPTEAFF
CDR3 DNA: TGTGCCAGCCATAGACAGGGGGCGCCCACTGAAGCTTTCTTT

clone size: NA
D gene: TRBD2
V gene: TRBV6-4
J gene: TRBJ2-3
CDR3 length: 16
CDR3 protein: CASSALAGGPIDTQYF
CDR3 DNA: TGTGCCAGCAGTGCACTAGCGGGGGGGCCAATAGATACGCAGTATTTT

clone size: NA
D gene: NA
V gene: TRBV23-1
J gene: TRBJ2-4
CDR3 length: 17
CDR3 protein: CASSHGRQGGAKNIQYF
CDR3 DNA: TGCGCCAGCAGTCACGGGCGACAGGGAGGCGCCAAAAACATTCAGTACTTC

clone size: NA
D gene: TRBD1
V gene: TRBV2
J gene: TRBJ1-2
CDR3 length: 14
CDR3 protein: CASRGDRGAYGYTF
CDR3 DNA: TGTGCCAGCAGGGGGGACAGGGGAGCCTATGGCTACACCTTC

clone size: NA
D gene: NA
V gene: TRBV19
J gene: TRBJ2-5
CDR3 length: 13
CDR3 protein: CASSIGGQETQYF
CDR3 DNA: TGTGCCAGTAGTATTGGGGGACAAGAGACCCAGTACTTC

clone size: NA
D gene: NA
V gene: TRBV6-5
J gene: TRBJ1-6
CDR3 length: 12
CDR3 protein: CASSYPLSPLHF
CDR3 DNA: TGTGCCAGCAGCTACCCCTTATCACCCCTCCACTTT

clone size: NA
D gene: NA
V gene: TRBV19
J gene: TRBJ2-3
CDR3 length: 18
CDR3 protein: CASQNGWGVGDYTDTQYF
CDR3 DNA: TGTGCCTCTCAAAATGGGTGGGGTGTAGGAGACTACACAGATACGCAGTATTTT

clone size: NA
D gene: NA
V gene: TRBV10-2
J gene: TRBJ2-1
CDR3 length: 11
CDR3 protein: CASSEPGEQFF
CDR3 DNA: TGCGCCAGCAGTGAGCCAGGGGAGCAGTTCTTC

clone size: NA
D gene: NA
V gene: TRBV11-3
J gene: TRBJ1-1
CDR3 length: 14
CDR3 protein: CASSPRRLNTEAFF
CDR3 DNA: TGTGCCAGCAGCCCCCGACGGCTGAACACTGAAGCTTTCTTT

clone size: NA
D gene: NA
V gene: TRBV5-1
J gene: TRBJ2-2
CDR3 length: 16
CDR3 protein: CASSLAEQGATGELFF
CDR3 DNA: TGCGCCAGCAGCTTGGCCGAACAGGGAGCCACCGGGGAGCTGTTTTTT

clone size: NA
D gene: NA
V gene: TRBV2
J gene: TRBJ2-2
CDR3 length: 15
CDR3 protein: CASRSSERDTGELFF
CDR3 DNA: TGTGCCAGCCGTTCTAGCGAACGGGACACCGGGGAGCTGTTTTTT

clone size: NA
D gene: TRBD1
V gene: TRBV2
J gene: TRBJ1-2
CDR3 length: 13
CDR3 protein: CASEQGHNYGYTF
CDR3 DNA: TGTGCCAGCGAACAGGGGCACAACTATGGCTACACCTTC

clone size: NA
D gene: NA
V gene: TRBV7-2
J gene: TRBJ1-1
CDR3 length: 15
CDR3 protein: CASSLVAGLTTEAFF
CDR3 DNA: TGTGCCAGCAGCTTAGTAGCAGGGTTGACCACTGAAGCTTTCTTT

clone size: NA
D gene: NA
V gene: TRBV19
J gene: TRBJ2-6
CDR3 length: 15
CDR3 protein: CASSTTQGPPNVLTF
CDR3 DNA: TGTGCCAGTAGTACTACTCAAGGCCCCCCCAACGTCCTGACTTTC

clone size: NA
D gene: NA
V gene: TRBV30
J gene: TRBJ1-1
CDR3 length: 12
CDR3 protein: CAWSRGGFGAFF
CDR3 DNA: TGTGCCTGGAGCCGGGGGGGGTTTGGAGCTTTCTTT

clone size: NA
D gene: TRBD1
V gene: TRBV13
J gene: TRBJ2-2
CDR3 length: 14
CDR3 protein: CASRRQGNTGELFF
CDR3 DNA: TGTGCCAGCAGACGACAGGGCAACACCGGGGAGCTGTTTTTT

clone size: NA
D gene: TRBD1
V gene: TRBV25-1
J gene: TRBJ1-4
CDR3 length: 18
CDR3 protein: CASSEGAGGMGTNEKLFF
CDR3 DNA: TGTGCCAGCAGTGAGGGGGCAGGGGGTATGGGAACTAATGAAAAACTGTTTTTT

clone size: NA
D gene: NA
V gene: TRBV27
J gene: TRBJ2-1
CDR3 length: 14
CDR3 protein: CASSSFAASNEQFF
CDR3 DNA: TGTGCCAGCAGTTCCTTTGCCGCGAGCAATGAGCAGTTCTTC

clone size: once
D gene: NA
V gene: TRBV4-1
J gene: TRBJ1-1
CDR3 length: 18
CDR3 protein: CASSQDLIQGGLGTEAFF
CDR3 DNA: TGCGCCAGCAGCCAAGATCTGATCCAGGGAGGGCTCGGCACTGAAGCTTTCTTT

clone size: NA
D gene: TRBD2
V gene: TRBV9
J gene: TRBJ2-3
CDR3 length: 17
CDR3 protein: CASSEGTSGRVADTQYF
CDR3 DNA: TGTGCCAGCAGCGAGGGGACTAGCGGGAGGGTCGCAGATACGCAGTATTTT

clone size: NA
D gene: TRBD1
V gene: TRBV10-3
J gene: TRBJ2-5
CDR3 length: 13
CDR3 protein: CAISGGTAETQYF
CDR3 DNA: TGTGCCATCAGTGGGGGGACAGCGGAGACCCAGTACTTC

clone size: NA
D gene: TRBD2
V gene: TRBV30
J gene: TRBJ2-3
CDR3 length: 15
CDR3 protein: CASHGTSGTTDTQYF
CDR3 DNA: TGTGCCTCTCACGGGACTAGCGGTACCACAGATACGCAGTATTTT

clone size: NA
D gene: NA
V gene: TRBV6-1
J gene: TRBJ1-6
CDR3 length: 13
CDR3 protein: CASSIQYDSPLHF
CDR3 DNA: TGTGCCAGCAGTATCCAGTATGATTCACCCCTCCACTTT

clone size: NA
D gene: NA
V gene: TRBV29-1
J gene: TRBJ2-7
CDR3 length: 11
CDR3 protein: CSVGIGYEQYF
CDR3 DNA: TGCAGCGTTGGAATTGGCTACGAGCAGTACTTC

clone size: NA
D gene: NA
V gene: TRBV2
J gene: TRBJ1-1
CDR3 length: 14
CDR3 protein: CASRQGWGDTEAFF
CDR3 DNA: TGTGCCAGCAGACAGGGTTGGGGGGACACTGAAGCTTTCTTT

clone size: NA
D gene: TRBD1
V gene: TRBV5-1
J gene: TRBJ1-4
CDR3 length: 16
CDR3 protein: CASSLAPSGGSEKLFF
CDR3 DNA: TGCGCCAGCAGCTTGGCGCCGTCAGGGGGAAGTGAAAAACTGTTTTTT

clone size: NA
D gene: NA
V gene: TRBV15
J gene: TRBJ1-2
CDR3 length: 18
CDR3 protein: CATSPRMSTQYENYGYTF
CDR3 DNA: TGTGCCACCAGTCCAAGGATGAGTACCCAATACGAAAACTATGGCTACACCTTC

clone size: NA
D gene: NA
V gene: TRBV7-6
J gene: TRBJ2-1
CDR3 length: 13
CDR3 protein: CASSLDRGKGQFF
CDR3 DNA: TGTGCCAGCAGCTTAGATCGGGGGAAAGGGCAGTTCTTC

clone size: few
D gene: TRBD1
V gene: TRBV7-2
J gene: TRBJ1-2
CDR3 length: 17
CDR3 protein: CASSSRDRVGGGYGYTF
CDR3 DNA: TGTGCCAGCAGCTCCCGGGACAGGGTAGGAGGTGGCTATGGCTACACCTTC

clone size: NA
D gene: NA
V gene: TRBV5-1
J gene: TRBJ2-1
CDR3 length: 14
CDR3 protein: CASSPQTGYNEQFF
CDR3 DNA: TGCGCCAGCAGCCCCCAGACAGGATACAATGAGCAGTTCTTC

clone size: NA
D gene: NA
V gene: TRBV6-5
J gene: TRBJ2-3
CDR3 length: 15
CDR3 protein: CASSPGRLTTDTQYF
CDR3 DNA: TGTGCCAGCAGTCCCGGACGGCTGACCACAGATACGCAGTATTTT

clone size: NA
D gene: NA
V gene: TRBV14
J gene: TRBJ2-1
CDR3 length: 17
CDR3 protein: CASSQDRRDSSYNEQFF
CDR3 DNA: TGTGCCAGCAGCCAAGATCGGCGGGACAGCTCCTACAATGAGCAGTTCTTC

clone size: NA
D gene: NA
V gene: TRBV21-1
J gene: TRBJ2-7
CDR3 length: 14
CDR3 protein: CASSKLQGPYEQYF
CDR3 DNA: TGTGCCAGCAGCAAACTACAGGGCCCCTACGAGCAGTACTTC

clone size: NA
D gene: NA
V gene: TRBV19
J gene: TRBJ1-6
CDR3 length: 14
CDR3 protein: CASSNGQPNSPLHF
CDR3 DNA: TGTGCCAGTAGTAACGGACAGCCAAATTCACCCCTCCACTTT

clone size: NA
D gene: NA
V gene: TRBV6-5
J gene: TRBJ1-2
CDR3 length: 13
CDR3 protein: CASSYRYPPGYTF
CDR3 DNA: TGTGCCAGCAGTTACAGATACCCTCCCGGCTACACCTTC

clone size: NA
D gene: NA
V gene: TRBV27
J gene: TRBJ1-5
CDR3 length: 15
CDR3 protein: CASSLTGLGNQPQHF
CDR3 DNA: TGTGCCAGCAGTCTAACAGGGCTGGGCAATCAGCCCCAGCATTTT

clone size: NA
D gene: TRBD1
V gene: TRBV6-5
J gene: TRBJ1-2
CDR3 length: 16
CDR3 protein: CASSYYADRDRDGYTF
CDR3 DNA: TGTGCCAGCAGTTACTATGCCGACCGGGACAGGGATGGCTACACCTTC

clone size: NA
D gene: NA
V gene: TRBV11-2
J gene: TRBJ2-1
CDR3 length: 15
CDR3 protein: CASSLMASTYNEQFF
CDR3 DNA: TGTGCCAGCAGCTTAATGGCTAGCACCTACAATGAGCAGTTCTTC

clone size: NA
D gene: NA
V gene: TRBV18
J gene: TRBJ1-1
CDR3 length: 16
CDR3 protein: CASSPLGRRLNTEAFF
CDR3 DNA: TGTGCCAGCTCACCATTAGGCAGGCGATTGAACACTGAAGCTTTCTTT

clone size: few
D gene: NA
V gene: TRBV4-2
J gene: TRBJ1-3
CDR3 length: 15
CDR3 protein: CASSQDRSGGNTIYF
CDR3 DNA: TGTGCCAGCAGCCAAGACAGGTCGGGTGGAAACACCATATATTTT

clone size: NA
D gene: NA
V gene: TRBV5-5
J gene: TRBJ2-1
CDR3 length: 15
CDR3 protein: CASSLGLAPSHEQFF
CDR3 DNA: TGTGCCAGCAGCTTGGGGCTAGCGCCATCCCATGAGCAGTTCTTC

clone size: NA
D gene: NA
V gene: TRBV5-1
J gene: TRBJ1-2
CDR3 length: 15
CDR3 protein: CASSLGDSSNYGYTF
CDR3 DNA: TGCGCCAGCAGCTTGGGTGACAGTTCTAACTATGGCTACACCTTC

clone size: NA
D gene: TRBD1
V gene: TRBV28
J gene: TRBJ1-4
CDR3 length: 15
CDR3 protein: CASSGGQSTNEKLFF
CDR3 DNA: TGTGCCAGCAGTGGGGGACAGTCAACTAATGAAAAACTGTTTTTT

clone size: NA
D gene: TRBD1
V gene: TRBV6-1
J gene: TRBJ2-7
CDR3 length: 15
CDR3 protein: CASSIGGQGGYEQYF
CDR3 DNA: TGTGCCAGCAGTATAGGGGGACAGGGTGGGTACGAGCAGTACTTC

clone size: NA
D gene: TRBD2
V gene: TRBV6-5
J gene: TRBJ2-1
CDR3 length: 15
CDR3 protein: CASSKLAGGWNEQFF
CDR3 DNA: TGTGCCAGCAGTAAACTAGCGGGAGGATGGAATGAGCAGTTCTTC

clone size: NA
D gene: NA
V gene: TRBV5-6
J gene: TRBJ1-1
CDR3 length: 12
CDR3 protein: CASSQGRREAFF
CDR3 DNA: TGTGCCAGCAGCCAGGGACGTAGAGAAGCTTTCTTT

clone size: NA
D gene: NA
V gene: TRBV5-6
J gene: TRBJ2-5
CDR3 length: 13
CDR3 protein: CASSLKGSETQYF
CDR3 DNA: TGTGCCAGCAGCTTGAAAGGGTCGGAGACCCAGTACTTC

clone size: NA
D gene: NA
V gene: TRBV4-3
J gene: TRBJ1-1
CDR3 length: 16
CDR3 protein: CASSQERAGLWEEAFF
CDR3 DNA: TGCGCCAGCAGCCAAGAACGTGCAGGGCTCTGGGAAGAAGCTTTCTTT